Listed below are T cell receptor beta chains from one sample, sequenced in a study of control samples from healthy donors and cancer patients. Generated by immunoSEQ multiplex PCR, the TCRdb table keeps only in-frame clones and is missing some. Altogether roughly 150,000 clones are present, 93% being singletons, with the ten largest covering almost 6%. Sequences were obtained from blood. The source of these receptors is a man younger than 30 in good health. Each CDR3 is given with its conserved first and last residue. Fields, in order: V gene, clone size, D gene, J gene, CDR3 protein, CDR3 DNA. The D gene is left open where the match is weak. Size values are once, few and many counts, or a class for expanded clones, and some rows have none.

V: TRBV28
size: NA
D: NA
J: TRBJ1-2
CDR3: CASKTALANYGYTF
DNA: TGTGCCAGCAAAACGGCTCTAGCTAACTATGGCTACACCTTC

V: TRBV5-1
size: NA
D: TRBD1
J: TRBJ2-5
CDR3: CASSLGGGGETQYF
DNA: TGCGCCAGCAGCTTGGGAGGGGGCGGCGAGACCCAGTACTTC

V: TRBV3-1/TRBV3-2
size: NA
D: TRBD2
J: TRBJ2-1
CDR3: CASSQGSGVYNEQFF
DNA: TGTGCCAGCAGCCAAGGTAGCGGGGTGTACAATGAGCAGTTCTTC

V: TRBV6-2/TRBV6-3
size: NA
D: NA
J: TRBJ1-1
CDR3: CASSPGGEGNTEAFF
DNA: TGTGCCAGCAGCCCCGGAGGGGAGGGGAACACTGAAGCTTTCTTT

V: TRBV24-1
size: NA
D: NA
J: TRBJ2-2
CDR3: CATSDLLGTGELFF
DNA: TGTGCCACCAGTGATTTGCTGGGGACCGGGGAGCTGTTTTTT

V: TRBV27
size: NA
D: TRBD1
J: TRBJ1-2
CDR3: CASSPGGQFLSNYGYTF
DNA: TGTGCCAGCAGCCCCGGGGGACAGTTTTTATCTAACTATGGCTACACCTTC

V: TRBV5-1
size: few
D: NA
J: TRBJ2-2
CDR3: CASSLLQGNTGELFF
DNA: TGCGCCAGCAGCTTGCTCCAGGGGAACACCGGGGAGCTGTTTTTT

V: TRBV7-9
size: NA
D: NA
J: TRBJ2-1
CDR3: CASSLGLREQFF
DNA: TGTGCCAGCAGTTTGGGGCTTCGTGAGCAGTTCTTC

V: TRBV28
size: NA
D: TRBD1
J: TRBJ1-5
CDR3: CASSFRNRGEHF
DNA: TGTGCCAGCAGCTTTAGGAACAGGGGGGAACATTTT

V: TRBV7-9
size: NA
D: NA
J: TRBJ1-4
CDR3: CASSLGAYNEKLFF
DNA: TGTGCCAGCAGCCTCGGGGCATATAATGAAAAACTGTTTTTT

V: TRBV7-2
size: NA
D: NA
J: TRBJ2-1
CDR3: CASSLATVGEQFF
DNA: TGTGCCAGCAGCTTAGCGACGGTCGGTGAGCAGTTCTTC

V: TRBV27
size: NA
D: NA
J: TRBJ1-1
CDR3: CASRVTGSEAFF
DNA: TGTGCCAGCAGGGTAACAGGGAGCGAAGCTTTCTTT

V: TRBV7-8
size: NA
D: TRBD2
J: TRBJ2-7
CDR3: CASSSRAAGGEQYF
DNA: TGTGCCAGCAGCTCCCGGGCCGCGGGGGGCGAGCAGTACTTC

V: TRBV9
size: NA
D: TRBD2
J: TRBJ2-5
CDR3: CASSESGGSKTQYF
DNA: TGTGCCAGCAGCGAGTCGGGGGGATCAAAGACCCAGTACTTC

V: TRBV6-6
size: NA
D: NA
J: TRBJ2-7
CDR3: CASSYIGSYEQYF
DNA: TGTGCCAGCAGTTACATAGGCTCCTACGAGCAGTACTTC

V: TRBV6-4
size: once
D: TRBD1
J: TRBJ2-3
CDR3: CASSRDREADTQYF
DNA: TGTGCCAGCAGCCGGGACAGAGAGGCCGATACGCAGTATTTT

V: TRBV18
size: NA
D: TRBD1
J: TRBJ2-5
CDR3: CASSPGQHQETQYF
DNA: TGTGCCAGCTCACCGGGACAGCACCAAGAGACCCAGTACTTC

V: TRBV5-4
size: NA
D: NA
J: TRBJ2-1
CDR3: CASSFPGQGLNEQFF
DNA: TGTGCCAGCAGCTTCCCCGGCCAGGGCCTAAATGAGCAGTTCTTC

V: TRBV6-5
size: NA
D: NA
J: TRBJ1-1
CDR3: CASSYPSRNRAFF
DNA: TGTGCCAGCAGTTACCCCAGCAGAAATCGGGCTTTCTTT

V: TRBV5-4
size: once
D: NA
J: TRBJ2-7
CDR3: CASSLISSYEQYF
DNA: TGTGCCAGCAGCCTCATAAGTTCCTACGAGCAGTACTTC

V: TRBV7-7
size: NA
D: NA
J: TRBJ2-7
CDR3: CASSLGRGSYEQYF
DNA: TGTGCTAGCAGCTTAGGGAGGGGGAGTTACGAGCAGTACTTC

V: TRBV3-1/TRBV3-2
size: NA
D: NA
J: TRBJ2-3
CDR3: CASSQDSAGFTDTQYF
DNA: TGTGCCAGCAGCCAAGATAGTGCGGGGTTCACAGATACGCAGTATTTT

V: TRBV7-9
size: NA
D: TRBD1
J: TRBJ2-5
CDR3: CASSHFPGQRYQETQYF
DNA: TGTGCCAGCAGCCACTTCCCGGGACAGCGATACCAAGAGACCCAGTACTTC

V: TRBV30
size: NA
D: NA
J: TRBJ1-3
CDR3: CAWSGSDSPGNTIYF
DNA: TGTGCCTGGAGCGGGTCGGACAGCCCAGGAAACACCATATATTTT

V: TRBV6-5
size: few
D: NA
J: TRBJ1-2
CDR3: CASSYSSRGYGYTF
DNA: TGTGCCAGCAGTTACTCGTCCAGGGGCTATGGCTACACCTTC

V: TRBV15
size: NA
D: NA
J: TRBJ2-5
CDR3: CATGGWQETQYF
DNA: TGTGCCACCGGGGGATGGCAAGAGACCCAGTACTTC

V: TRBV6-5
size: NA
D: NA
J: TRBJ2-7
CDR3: CASSYPGRGGEQYF
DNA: TGTGCCAGCAGTTACCCAGGGAGAGGCGGCGAGCAGTACTTC

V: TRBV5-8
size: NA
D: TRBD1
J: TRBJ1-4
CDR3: CASSFRQGGEKLFF
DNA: TGTGCCAGCAGCTTCAGACAGGGCGGCGAAAAACTGTTTTTT

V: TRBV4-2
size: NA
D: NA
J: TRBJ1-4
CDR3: CASSQDGGGEKLFF
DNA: TGTGCCAGCAGCCAAGATGGGGGAGGCGAAAAACTGTTTTTT

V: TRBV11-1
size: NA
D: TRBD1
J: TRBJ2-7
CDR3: CASSLTGVREQYF
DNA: TGTGCCAGCAGCTTAACAGGGGTGAGGGAGCAGTACTTC

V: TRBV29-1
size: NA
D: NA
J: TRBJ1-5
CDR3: CSVGPGDNQPQHF
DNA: TGCAGCGTTGGCCCCGGGGACAATCAGCCCCAGCATTTT

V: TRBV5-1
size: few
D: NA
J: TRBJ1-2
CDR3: CASSIQPGAYGYTF
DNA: TGCGCCAGCAGCATTCAGCCAGGGGCCTATGGCTACACCTTC

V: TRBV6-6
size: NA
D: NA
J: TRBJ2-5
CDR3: CASSPTPSSIIVETQYF
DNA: TGTGCCAGCAGTCCCACCCCTTCTAGCATAATCGTCGAGACCCAGTACTTC

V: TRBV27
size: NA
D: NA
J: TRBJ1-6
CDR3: CASSGVIYSPLHF
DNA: TGTGCCAGCAGTGGAGTAATCTATTCACCCCTCCACTTT

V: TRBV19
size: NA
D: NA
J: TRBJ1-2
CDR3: CASSGTVDLTYGYTF
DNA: TGTGCCAGTAGCGGGACTGTCGACCTTACCTATGGCTACACCTTC

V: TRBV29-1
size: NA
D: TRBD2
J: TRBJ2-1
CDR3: CSVGGLAAPNEQFF
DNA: TGCAGCGTTGGGGGACTAGCGGCCCCGAATGAGCAGTTCTTC

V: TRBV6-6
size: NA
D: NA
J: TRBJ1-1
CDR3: CASSYGGRNTEAFF
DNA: TGTGCCAGCAGTTATGGGGGGCGGAACACTGAAGCTTTCTTT

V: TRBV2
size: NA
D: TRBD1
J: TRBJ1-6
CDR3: CASSASRDRISPLHF
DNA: TGTGCCAGCAGTGCGAGCCGGGACAGAATTTCACCCCTCCACTTT

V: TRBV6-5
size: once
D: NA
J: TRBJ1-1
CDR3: CASSYSAGSGAFF
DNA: TGTGCCAGCAGTTACTCTGCAGGGAGCGGTGCTTTCTTT

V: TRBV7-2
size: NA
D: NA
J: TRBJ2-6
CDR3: CASSLSDTRFSGANVLTF
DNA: TGTGCCAGCAGCTTATCGGACACCCGATTCTCTGGGGCCAACGTCCTGACTTTC

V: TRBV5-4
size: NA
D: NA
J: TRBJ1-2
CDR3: CASSLGRSPPGYTF
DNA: TGTGCCAGCAGCTTGGGGAGATCCCCCCCAGGCTACACCTTC

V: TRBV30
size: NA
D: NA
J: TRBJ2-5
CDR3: CAWSSQETQYF
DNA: TGTGCCTGGAGCTCGCAAGAGACCCAGTACTTC

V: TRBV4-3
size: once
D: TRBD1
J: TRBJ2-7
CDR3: CASSRGYLDRGYEQYF
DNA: TGCGCCAGCAGCCGCGGATATTTGGACAGGGGTTACGAGCAGTACTTC

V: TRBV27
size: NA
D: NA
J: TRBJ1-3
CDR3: CASSRLPSSGNTIYF
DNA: TGTGCCAGCAGTCGCCTACCCTCCTCTGGAAACACCATATATTTT

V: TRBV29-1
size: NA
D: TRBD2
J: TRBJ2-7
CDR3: CSVTGTSGYEQYF
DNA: TGCAGCGTGACCGGGACTAGCGGTTACGAGCAGTACTTC

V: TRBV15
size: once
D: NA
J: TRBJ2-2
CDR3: CATSRETVLFGGELFF
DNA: TGTGCCACCAGCAGAGAAACGGTGCTGTTCGGCGGGGAGCTGTTTTTT

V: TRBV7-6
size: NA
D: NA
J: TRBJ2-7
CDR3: CASSPTASSSYEQYF
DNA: TGTGCCAGCAGCCCGACTGCATCAAGCTCCTACGAGCAGTACTTC

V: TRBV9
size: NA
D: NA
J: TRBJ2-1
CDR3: CASSVSSSDEQFF
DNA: TGTGCCAGCAGCGTCTCTAGCTCGGATGAGCAGTTCTTC

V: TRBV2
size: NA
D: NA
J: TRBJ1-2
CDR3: CASSESQILGGYTF
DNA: TGTGCCAGCAGTGAAAGCCAAATCTTGGGGGGCTACACCTTC

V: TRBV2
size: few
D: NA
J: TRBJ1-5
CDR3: CASQGPSSKGNQPQHF
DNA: TGTGCCAGCCAGGGTCCGAGTTCTAAGGGGAATCAGCCCCAGCATTTT

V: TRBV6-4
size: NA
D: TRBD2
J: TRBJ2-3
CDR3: CASSDSGLAGGLTDTQYF
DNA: TGTGCCAGCAGTGACTCGGGACTAGCGGGGGGTCTCACAGATACGCAGTATTTT

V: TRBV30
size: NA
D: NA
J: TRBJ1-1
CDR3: CAWAWGGGTEAFF
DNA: TGTGCCTGGGCCTGGGGAGGGGGGACTGAAGCTTTCTTT

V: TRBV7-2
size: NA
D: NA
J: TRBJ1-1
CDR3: CASSLAAPGNTEAFF
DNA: TGTGCCAGCAGCTTAGCAGCACCGGGGAACACTGAAGCTTTCTTT

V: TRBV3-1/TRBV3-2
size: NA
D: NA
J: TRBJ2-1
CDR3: CASGDWRESEQFF
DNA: TGTGCCAGTGGGGATTGGAGGGAAAGTGAGCAGTTCTTC

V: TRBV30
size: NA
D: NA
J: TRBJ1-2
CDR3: CAGFYYGYTF
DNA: TGTGCCGGTTTTTACTATGGCTACACCTTC

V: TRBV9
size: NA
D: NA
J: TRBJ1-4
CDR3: CASSYGPRDEKLFF
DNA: TGTGCCAGCTCCTACGGACCACGGGATGAAAAACTGTTTTTT

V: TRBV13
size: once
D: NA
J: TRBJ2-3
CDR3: CASSPMTGPGTDTQYF
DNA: TGTGCCAGCAGCCCCATGACCGGCCCGGGGACAGATACGCAGTATTTT

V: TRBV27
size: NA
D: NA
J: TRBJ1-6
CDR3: CASSLWASSYNSPLHF
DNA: TGTGCCAGCAGTTTATGGGCGAGCTCCTATAATTCACCCCTCCACTTT

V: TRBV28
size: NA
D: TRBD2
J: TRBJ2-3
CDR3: CASSFGLAGRTDTQYF
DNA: TGTGCCAGCAGTTTTGGCCTAGCGGGCCGCACAGATACGCAGTATTTT

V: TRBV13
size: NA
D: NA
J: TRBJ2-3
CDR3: CASSLRGGMDTQYF
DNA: TGTGCCAGCAGCTTGAGAGGGGGGATGGATACGCAGTATTTT